The rows below give T cell receptor beta chains drawn from one sample of a study of identical twins. TCRdb ran MiXCR on the 5' RACE reads and lists one entry per CDR3 protein. The table has approximately 210,000 distinct CDR3 sequences, over 8% seen once; the top ten hold over 4.5%. The specimen sequenced was memory (CD45RO+) T cells sorted from blood. The receptor source for this set is a woman younger than 30 in good health. Both conserved end residues are part of each CDR3. Each record gives: clone size, V gene, J gene, CDR3 protein. Clone size, where shown, is once, few, many, or a class for clones that have expanded.

-	TRBV28	TRBJ2-3	CAGAGAGDLTDTQYF
many	TRBV7-9	TRBJ2-1	CASSLAPLGTGGDEQFF
few	TRBV6-2/TRBV6-3	TRBJ2-1	CASSYGGLGRNEQFF
few	TRBV3-1	TRBJ2-7	CASSRGQGVYEQYF
-	TRBV20-1	TRBJ2-4	CSARLSRRGKNIQYF
few	TRBV20-1	TRBJ1-2	CSARDGTGANYGYTF
-	TRBV2	TRBJ1-5	CASSRHGISNQPQHF
-	TRBV20-1	TRBJ2-3	CSARVQFLAGGFTDTQYF
-	TRBV29-1	TRBJ1-1	CSGDRGNTEAFF
few	TRBV12-3/TRBV12-4	TRBJ1-4	CASSLWGGNEKLFF